This is a list of T cell receptor beta chains from one sample in a study of shared clonotypes between healthy human individuals. Some clones are missing from TCRdb's copy, which holds only in-frame ones; the method was immunoSEQ multiplex PCR. This sample has some 1.5 million clones; roughly 96% occur once, and the top ten carry approximately 1.1%. The sequenced material came from naive CD4+ T cells sorted from blood. These receptors came from a man aged 25-45 years in good health. The CDR3 runs from the conserved cysteine through the conserved F or W. Fields, in order: D gene, clone size, V gene, J gene, CDR3 DNA, CDR3 protein. D genes are given only for firm matches. Clone size is not always given. Where it is, it says once, few, many or a class for expanded clones.

>TRBD1|-|TRBV18|TRBJ2-7
TGTGCCAGCTCACCTCCGGACAGGGACTACGAGCAGTACTTC
CASSPPDRDYEQYF
>-|once|TRBV5-6|TRBJ2-2
TGTGCCAGCAGCTTGACAGGACCTACCGGGGAGCTGTTTTTT
CASSLTGPTGELFF
>-|-|TRBV6-5|TRBJ2-7
TGTGCCAGCAGTCCCACGCAGGAGCAGTACTTC
CASSPTQEQYF
>TRBD2|-|TRBV15|TRBJ2-7
TGTGCCACCCGCGGCTTGGCGGGAGGGCCGGGGGAGCAGTACTTC
CATRGLAGGPGEQYF
>-|-|TRBV5-1|TRBJ2-1
TGCGCCAGCAGCTTGCGGGTGGATGGGCGCTACAATGAGCAGTTCTTC
CASSLRVDGRYNEQFF
>-|few|TRBV27|TRBJ2-7
TGTGCCAGCAGTTTCCGACTGTCCATCTACGAGCAGTACTTC
CASSFRLSIYEQYF
>-|-|TRBV15|TRBJ1-2
TGTGCCACCAGCTTACACAGGGACGGCTACACCTTC
CATSLHRDGYTF
>-|-|TRBV7-9|TRBJ2-1
TGTGCCAGCAGCCAATCCCCTCCCTACAATGAGCAGTTCTTC
CASSQSPPYNEQFF
>TRBD1|-|TRBV2|TRBJ1-2
TGTGCCAGCAGTGGACGTTTTGAGACAGGGGTCTATGGCTACACCTTC
CASSGRFETGVYGYTF
>-|-|TRBV19|TRBJ1-1
TGTGCCAGTACCCCTTTTGGGGACGGGAACACTGAAGCTTTCTTT
CASTPFGDGNTEAFF
>-|-|TRBV5-5|TRBJ1-3
TGTGCCAGCAGCGGAGGGAGGGCTTTATCTGGAAACACCATATATTTT
CASSGGRALSGNTIYF
>-|-|TRBV28|TRBJ1-3
TGTGCCAGCAGTTTATATCCCGGGGCTGCTGGAAACACCATATATTTT
CASSLYPGAAGNTIYF
>TRBD1|-|TRBV7-2|TRBJ2-7
TGTGCCAGCAGCGGACGACAGGGGGCCTACGAGCAGTACTTC
CASSGRQGAYEQYF
>TRBD1|-|TRBV9|TRBJ2-5
TGTGCCAGTACCCGGGACAGGGGAAATCGCCAAGAGACCCAGTACTTC
CASTRDRGNRQETQYF
>-|once|TRBV7-9|TRBJ1-4
TGTGCCAGCAGGGGAGACAGCGAAAAACTGTTTTTT
CASRGDSEKLFF
>-|-|TRBV5-6|TRBJ2-1
TGTGCCAGCAGCTTGTTACAGGGAATGAATGAGCAGTTCTTC
CASSLLQGMNEQFF
>-|-|TRBV5-1|TRBJ2-3
TGCGCCAGCAGCTTGGAGGCCTGGAGGGCCGGCACAGATACGCAGTATTTT
CASSLEAWRAGTDTQYF